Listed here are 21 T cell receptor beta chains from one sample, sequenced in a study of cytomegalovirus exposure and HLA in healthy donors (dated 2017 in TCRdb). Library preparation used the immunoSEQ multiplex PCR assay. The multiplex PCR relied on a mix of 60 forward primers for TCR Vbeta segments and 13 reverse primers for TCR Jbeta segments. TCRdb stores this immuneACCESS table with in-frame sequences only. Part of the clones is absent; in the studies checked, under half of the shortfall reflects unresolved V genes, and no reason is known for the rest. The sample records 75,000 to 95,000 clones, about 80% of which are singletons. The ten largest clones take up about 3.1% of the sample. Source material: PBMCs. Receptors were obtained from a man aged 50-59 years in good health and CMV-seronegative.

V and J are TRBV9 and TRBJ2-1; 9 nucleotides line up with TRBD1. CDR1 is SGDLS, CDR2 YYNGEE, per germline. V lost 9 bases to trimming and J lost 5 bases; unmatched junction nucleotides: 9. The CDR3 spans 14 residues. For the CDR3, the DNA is TGTGCCATCCCACAGGGGGCTGCCAACAATGAGCAGTTCTTC. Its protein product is CAIPQGAANNEQFF. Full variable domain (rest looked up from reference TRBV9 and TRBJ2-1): DSGVTQTPKHLITATGQRVTLRCSPRSGDLSVYWYQQSLDQGLQFLIQYYNGEERAKGNILERFSAQQFPDLHSELNLSSLELGDSALYFCAIPQGAANNEQFFGPGTRLTVL.

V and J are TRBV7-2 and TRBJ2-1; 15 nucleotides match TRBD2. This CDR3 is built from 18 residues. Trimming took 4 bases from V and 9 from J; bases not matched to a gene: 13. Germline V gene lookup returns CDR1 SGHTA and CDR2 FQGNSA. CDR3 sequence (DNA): TGTGCCAGCAGCTCACAAAGACCGGGACTAGCGGGGGGCGGTGAGCAGTTCTTC. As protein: CASSSQRPGLAGGGEQFF. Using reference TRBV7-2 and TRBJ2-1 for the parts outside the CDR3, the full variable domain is GAGVSQSPSNKVTEKGKDVELRCDPISGHTALYWYRQSLGQGLEFLIYFQGNSAPDKSGLPSDRFSAERTGGSVSTLTIQRTQQEDSAVYLCASSSQRPGLAGGGEQFFGPGTRLTVL.

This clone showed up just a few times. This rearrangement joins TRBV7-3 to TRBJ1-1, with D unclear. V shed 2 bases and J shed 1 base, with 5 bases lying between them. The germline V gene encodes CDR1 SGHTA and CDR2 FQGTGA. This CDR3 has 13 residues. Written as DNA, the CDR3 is TGTGCCAGCAGCTTACAGGAGAACACTGAAGCTTTCTTT. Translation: CASSLQENTEAFF.

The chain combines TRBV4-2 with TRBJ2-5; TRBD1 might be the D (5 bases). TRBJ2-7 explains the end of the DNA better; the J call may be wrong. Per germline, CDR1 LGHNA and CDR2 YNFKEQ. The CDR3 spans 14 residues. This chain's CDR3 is CASSQDPQGFEQYF. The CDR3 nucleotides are TGTGCCAGCAGCCAAGATCCCCAGGGTTTCGAGCAGTACTTC.

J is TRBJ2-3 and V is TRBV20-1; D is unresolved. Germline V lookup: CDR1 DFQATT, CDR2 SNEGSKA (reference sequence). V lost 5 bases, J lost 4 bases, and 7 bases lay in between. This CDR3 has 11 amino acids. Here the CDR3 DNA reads TGCAGTGCTGTTTCGGCAGATACGCAGTATTTT. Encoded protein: CSAVSADTQYF.

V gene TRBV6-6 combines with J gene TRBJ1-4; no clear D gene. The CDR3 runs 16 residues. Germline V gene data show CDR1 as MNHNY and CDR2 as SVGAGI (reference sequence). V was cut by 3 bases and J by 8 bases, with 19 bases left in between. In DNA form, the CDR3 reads TGTGCCAGCAGTTATCCACGACGGAGCTCGGGAGAAAAACTGTTTTTT. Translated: CASSYPRRSSGEKLFF.

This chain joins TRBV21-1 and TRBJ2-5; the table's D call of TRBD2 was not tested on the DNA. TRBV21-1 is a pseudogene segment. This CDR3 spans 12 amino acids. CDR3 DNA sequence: TGTGCCAGCAGCAAAAGGGAGGAGACCCAGTACTTC. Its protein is CASSKREETQYF.

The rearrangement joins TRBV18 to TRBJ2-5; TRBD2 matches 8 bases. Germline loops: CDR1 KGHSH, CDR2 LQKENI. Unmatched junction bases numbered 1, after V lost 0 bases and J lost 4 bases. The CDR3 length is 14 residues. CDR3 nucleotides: TGTGCCAGCTCACCACCGGCGGGGGGAGAGACCCAGTACTTC. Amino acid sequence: CASSPPAGGETQYF.

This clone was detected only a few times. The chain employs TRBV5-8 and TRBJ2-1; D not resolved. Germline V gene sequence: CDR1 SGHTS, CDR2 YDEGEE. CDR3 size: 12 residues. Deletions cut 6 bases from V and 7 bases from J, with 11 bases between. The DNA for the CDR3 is TGTGCCAGCAACCGGCGCGGAAATGAGCAGTTCTTC. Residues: CASNRRGNEQFF.

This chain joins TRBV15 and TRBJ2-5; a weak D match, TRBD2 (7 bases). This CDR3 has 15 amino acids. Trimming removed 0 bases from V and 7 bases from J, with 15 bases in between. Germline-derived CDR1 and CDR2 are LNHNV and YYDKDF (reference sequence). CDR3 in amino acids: CATSRELRGGGTQYF. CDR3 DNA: TGTGCCACCAGCAGAGAATTGAGGGGGGGCGGGACCCAGTACTTC.

The CDR3, as DNA: TGTGCCAGCAGCTTGGGGGGAAGCGGGGGGGCGGGAGAGACCCAGTACTTC. Translated, it gives CASSLGGSGGAGETQYF. The chain links TRBV5-4 to TRBJ2-5, with TRBD2 matching 10 bases. V was pared by 0 bases and J by 4 bases, with 9 bases of the junction left unmatched. Per germline, CDR1 SGHNT and CDR2 YYREEE (reference sequence). The CDR3 runs to 17 residues.

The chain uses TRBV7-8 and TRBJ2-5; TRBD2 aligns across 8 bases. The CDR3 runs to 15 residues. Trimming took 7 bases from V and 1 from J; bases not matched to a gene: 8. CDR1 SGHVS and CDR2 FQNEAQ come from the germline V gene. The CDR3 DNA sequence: TGTGCCAGCAATCGGGGGGGCCCCTTCCAAGAGACCCAGTACTTC. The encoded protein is CASNRGGPFQETQYF.

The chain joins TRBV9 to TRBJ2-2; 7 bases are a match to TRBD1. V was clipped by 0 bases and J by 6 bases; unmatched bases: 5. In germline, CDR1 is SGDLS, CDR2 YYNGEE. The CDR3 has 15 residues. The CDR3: CASSVGGGDPGELFF. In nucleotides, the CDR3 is TGTGCCAGCAGCGTAGGAGGGGGCGACCCCGGGGAGCTGTTTTTT.

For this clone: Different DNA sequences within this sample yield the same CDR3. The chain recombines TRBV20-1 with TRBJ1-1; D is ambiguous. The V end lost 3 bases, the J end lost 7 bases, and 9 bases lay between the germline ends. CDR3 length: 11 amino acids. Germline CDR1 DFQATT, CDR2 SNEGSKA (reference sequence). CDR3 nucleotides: TGCAGTGCTAGGCCCGGGAGTGAAGCTTTCTTT. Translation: CSARPGSEAFF.

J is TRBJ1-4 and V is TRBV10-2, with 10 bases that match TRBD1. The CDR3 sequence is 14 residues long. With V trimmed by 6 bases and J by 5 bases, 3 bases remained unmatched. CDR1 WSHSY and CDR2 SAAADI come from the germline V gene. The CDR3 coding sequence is TGCGCCAGCAGGGAGACAGGGGGCAATGAAAAACTGTTTTTT. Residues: CASRETGGNEKLFF.

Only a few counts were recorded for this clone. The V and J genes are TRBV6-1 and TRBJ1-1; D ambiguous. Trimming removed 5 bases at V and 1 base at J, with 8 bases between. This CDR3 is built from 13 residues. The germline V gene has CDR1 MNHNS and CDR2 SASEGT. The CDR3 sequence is CASSTRENTEAFF. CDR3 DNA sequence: TGTGCCAGCAGTACCCGGGAGAACACTGAAGCTTTCTTT.

CDR3 sequence: CASRDTGVETQYF. The DNA of the CDR3 is TGTGCCAGCAGAGACACGGGGGTGGAGACCCAGTACTTC. This rearrangement joins TRBV6-6 to TRBJ2-5; D perhaps matches TRBD2 (6 bases). The germline V gene encodes CDR1 MNHNY and CDR2 SVGAGI (reference sequence). V lost 6 bases and J 5 bases, leaving 13 bases between the germline ends. CDR3 length: 13 residues.

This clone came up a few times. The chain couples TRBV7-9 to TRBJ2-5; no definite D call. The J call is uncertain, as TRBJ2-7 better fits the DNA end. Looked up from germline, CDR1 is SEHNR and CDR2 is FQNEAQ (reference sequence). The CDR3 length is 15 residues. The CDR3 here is CASSGNLGSSYEQYF. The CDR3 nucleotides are TGTGCCAGCAGCGGAAACCTGGGTAGCTCCTACGAGCAGTACTTC.

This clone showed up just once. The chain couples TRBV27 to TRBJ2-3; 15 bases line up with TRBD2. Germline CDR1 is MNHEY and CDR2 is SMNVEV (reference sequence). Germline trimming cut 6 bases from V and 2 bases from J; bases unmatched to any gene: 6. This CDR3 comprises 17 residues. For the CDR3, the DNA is TGTGCCAGCAGCCCCGGGACTAGCGGGGGGATCACAGATACGCAGTATTTT. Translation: CASSPGTSGGITDTQYF.

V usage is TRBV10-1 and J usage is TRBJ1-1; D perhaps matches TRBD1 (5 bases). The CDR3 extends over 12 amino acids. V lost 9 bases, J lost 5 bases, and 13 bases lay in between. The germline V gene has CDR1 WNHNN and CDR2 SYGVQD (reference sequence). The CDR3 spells CARRDPRTEAFF. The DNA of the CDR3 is TGCGCCAGGCGGGACCCGAGGACTGAAGCTTTCTTT.

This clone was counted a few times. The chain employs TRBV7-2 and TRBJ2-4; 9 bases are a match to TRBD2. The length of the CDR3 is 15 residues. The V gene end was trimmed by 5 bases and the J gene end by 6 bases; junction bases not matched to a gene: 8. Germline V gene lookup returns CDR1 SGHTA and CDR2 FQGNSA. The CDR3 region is CASSLSTSGVNIQYF. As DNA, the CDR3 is TGTGCCAGCAGCCTCTCGACTAGCGGAGTAAACATTCAGTACTTC.